This T cell receptor (beta chain) derives from a study of cytomegalovirus exposure and HLA in healthy donors. The study's findings and limits: As confirmed in vitro, three CMV-associated chains were specific for CMV antigens. For presence/absence analyses, sequencing depth was assumed to be roughly uniform across donors.

On this clone itself: Its antigen is unknown.

Germline CDR1 reads MNHEY; CDR2 reads SVGAGI. The V gene lost 2 bases and the J gene lost 0 bases, with 6 bases spanning the gap. The CDR3 contains 14 residues. Vbeta (60) and Jbeta (13) primers were used in the PCR. Per the original methods: A follow-up analysis tallied approximately 85 million unique TCR beta chains, about 10 million shared. This table comes from immunoSEQ multiplex PCR, and its TCRdb copy is limited to in-frame clones, with some not included. That table is the source of V, J and clone size, and D and trimming were worked out from the DNA. Recorded for this sample: approximately 58,000 clones.

Sequencing was done on a sample of PBMCs. This rearrangement joins TRBV6-5 to TRBJ2-3; D call uncertain. This clonotype was sampled from a man aged 30 to 45 in good health and CMV-seropositive. As DNA, the CDR3 is TGTGCCAGCAGTTACGGGCCAAGCACAGATACGCAGTATTTT. Encoded protein: CASSYGPSTDTQYF.